What follows describes a single T cell receptor beta chain. The data were obtained in a study of blood T cell repertoires in COVID-19. About the study: PBMCs, B-cell-depleted T cells, or T cells provided the cDNA or gDNA that made up the material.

Trimming stripped 0 bases from V and 4 bases from J, with 12 bases between. The V gene's germline CDR1 is SGHNT and CDR2 YYREEE (reference sequence). The CDR3 extends over 15 amino acids. TCRdb keeps only in-frame clones here, not all; method: immunoSEQ multiplex PCR. The sample consists of hundreds of thousands of clones, roughly 85% of them appearing once. V is TRBV5-4 and J is TRBJ2-3; possible D gene TRBD1, 5 bases. The TCR was taken from an elderly woman with acute or convalescent COVID-19. The sample consisted of peripheral blood. The CDR3 here is CASSLDRGGADTQYF. As DNA, the CDR3 is TGTGCCAGCAGCTTGGATAGGGGTGGGGCAGATACGCAGTATTTT. Looking up the rest from reference TRBV5-4 and TRBJ2-3 gives the full variable domain: ETGVTQSPTHLIKTRGQQVTLRCSSQSGHNTVSWYQQALGQGPQFIFQYYREEENGRGNFPPRFSGLQFPNYSSELNVNALELDDSALYLCASSLDRGGADTQYFGPGTRLTVL.